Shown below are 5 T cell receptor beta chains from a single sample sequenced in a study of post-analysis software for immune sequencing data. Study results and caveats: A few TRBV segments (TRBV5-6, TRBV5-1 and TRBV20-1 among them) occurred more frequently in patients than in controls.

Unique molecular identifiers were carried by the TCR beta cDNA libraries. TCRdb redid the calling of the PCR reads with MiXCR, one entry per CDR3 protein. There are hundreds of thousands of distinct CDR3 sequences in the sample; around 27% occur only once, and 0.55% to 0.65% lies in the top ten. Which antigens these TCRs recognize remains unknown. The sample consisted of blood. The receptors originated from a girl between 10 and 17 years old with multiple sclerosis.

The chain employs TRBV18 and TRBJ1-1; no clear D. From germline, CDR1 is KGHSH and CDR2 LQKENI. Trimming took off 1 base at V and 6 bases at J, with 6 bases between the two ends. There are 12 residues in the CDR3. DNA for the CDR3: TGTGCCAGCTCACCACGTTTTCCTGAAGCTTTCTTT. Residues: CASSPRFPEAFF.

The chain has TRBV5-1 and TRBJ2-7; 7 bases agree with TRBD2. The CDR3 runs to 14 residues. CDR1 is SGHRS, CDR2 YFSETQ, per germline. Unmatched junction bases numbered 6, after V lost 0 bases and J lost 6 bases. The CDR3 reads CASSLDLADCEQYF. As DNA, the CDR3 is TGCGCCAGCAGCTTGGATCTAGCGGACTGCGAGCAGTACTTC.

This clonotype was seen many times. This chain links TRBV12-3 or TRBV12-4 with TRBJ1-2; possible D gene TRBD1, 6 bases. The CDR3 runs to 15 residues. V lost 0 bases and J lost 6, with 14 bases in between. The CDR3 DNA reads TGTGCCAGCAGTTTAGCGCCTGGGACATCACATGGCTACACCTTC. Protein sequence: CASSLAPGTSHGYTF.

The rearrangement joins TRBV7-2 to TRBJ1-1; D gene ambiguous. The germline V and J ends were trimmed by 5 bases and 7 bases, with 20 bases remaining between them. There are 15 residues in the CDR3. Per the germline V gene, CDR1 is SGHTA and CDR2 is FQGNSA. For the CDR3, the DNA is TGTGCCAGCAGCCCACACAAGGCCACGCGGGGTGAAGCTTTCTTT. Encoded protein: CASSPHKATRGEAFF.

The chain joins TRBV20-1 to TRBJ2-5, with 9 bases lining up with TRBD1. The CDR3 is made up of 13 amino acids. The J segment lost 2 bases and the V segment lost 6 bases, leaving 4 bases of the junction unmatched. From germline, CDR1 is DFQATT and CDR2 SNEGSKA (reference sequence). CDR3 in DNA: TGCAGTGCCCTAGGGACAGGGCAAGAGACCCAGTACTTC. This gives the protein CSALGTGQETQYF.